A selection of T cell receptor beta chains follows, all from one sample in a study of vaccination and CD4 T cells after COVID-19. Using its own MiXCR run on the PCR reads, TCRdb lists one record per CDR3 protein. The data show roughly 20,000 distinct CDR3 sequences, around 50% seen once. Their recognized antigens are unknown. The sequenced sample consisted of CD4+ T cells from blood, cultured in vitro. The origin of the receptors is a human donor who had recovered from COVID-19. The CDR3 runs from the conserved cysteine through the conserved F or W.

V gene | CDR3 length | CDR3 protein
TRBV6-5 | 12 | CASSLADQPQHF
TRBV11-2 | 15 | CASSSTTQGNLEQFF
TRBV19 | 15 | CASSIGLASTDTQYF
TRBV29-1 | 11 | CSASFSYEQYF
TRBV10-2 | 14 | CASSTAPLSNEQFF
TRBV27 | 14 | CASSLRVAGVEQFF
TRBV5-1 | 12 | CASSAGVWGYTF
TRBV12-3/TRBV12-4 | 13 | CASSLWERAEAFF
TRBV5-4 | 17 | CASSLGQVGQTYNEQFF
TRBV30 | 14 | CAWSVLDSGTEAFF
TRBV6-5 | 13 | CASSYSGVEEQYF
TRBV27 | 14 | CASSRSVVGYGYTF
TRBV20-1 | 15 | CSARGAGVKAGELFF
TRBV20-1 | 13 | CSAFRGGGNEQYF
TRBV18 | 16 | CASSPLEVTNTGELFF
TRBV12-3/TRBV12-4 | 13 | CASTYFPNTEAFF
TRBV7-9 | 15 | CASSLVLGDTGELFF
TRBV3-1 | 14 | CASSRGTVHYGYTF
TRBV20-1 | 14 | CSAISLPHPDTQYF
TRBV27 | 16 | CASSLGRGVPNQPQHF
TRBV20-1 | 13 | CSAKGPILYGYTF
TRBV10-1 | 13 | CATSRRAGGELFF
TRBV24-1 | 16 | CATSEAGQGRTDTQYF
TRBV20-1 | 12 | CSAKGLGDTQYF
TRBV20-1 | 14 | CSATPPGSNTEAFF
TRBV30 | 10 | CAWGQGTIYF
TRBV11-2 | 13 | CASSWAQGDRLFF
TRBV12-3/TRBV12-4 | 14 | CASSLGLAVGELFF
TRBV7-2 | 12 | CASSLTRSEQYF
TRBV5-4 | 12 | CASVSGANVLTF
TRBV7-6 | 16 | CASSLGPAGGTDTQYF
TRBV9 | 14 | CASSVSHRVNEQFF
TRBV11-3 | 16 | CASSFGGWKDTGELFF
TRBV20-1 | 13 | CSASGLPQETQYF
TRBV27 | 14 | CASSLSGGYLEQYF
TRBV28 | 13 | CASPVPLRTEAFF
TRBV7-3 | 14 | CASSLTSGDTEAFF
TRBV2 | 15 | CASSPRTGGGETQYF
TRBV20-1 | 14 | CSARLPRYYYGYTF
TRBV20-1 | 12 | CSAPGGTGELFF
TRBV18 | 15 | CASSPIGGLEQPQHF
TRBV28 | 16 | CASSTPGQLMDTEAFF
TRBV27 | 15 | CASSYGGGWDTEAFF
TRBV24-1 | 13 | CATSRQRGETQYF
TRBV6-1 | 15 | CASSPSLQGGQPQHF
TRBV27 | 15 | CASSFLIAGKDEQYF
TRBV2 | 14 | CASSVGTVNTEAFF
TRBV27 | 15 | CASSSLGRGHQPQHF
TRBV11-3 | 13 | CASKRTASPKAFF
TRBV2 | 14 | CASSTGTRGNTIYF
TRBV19 | 14 | CASSSGTQNTEAFF
TRBV6-1 | 14 | CASRTRGGSTEAFF
TRBV7-2 | 12 | CASSTNNQPQHF
TRBV5-6 | 17 | CASSKKLTGEGNQPQHF
TRBV10-1 | 16 | CASSAEGRRSYNEQFF